This entry features one T cell receptor beta chain sequence. What it recognizes is unknown. Reverse transcribing all isolated RNA meant expressed TCRB transcripts were sequenced. Method: immunoSEQ multiplex PCR; TCRdb's copy keeps in-frame clones and lacks some. The table lists fewer than 350,000 clones, about 19% of them singletons. This record belongs to a study of beta chain features in type 1 diabetes. General study findings and limits: In patients and controls equally, PCR might favor templates that are shorter.

The trim removed 2 bases at V and 6 bases at J, leaving 21 bases unmatched. Looked up from germline, CDR1 is MGHRA and CDR2 is YSYEKL. The CDR3 covers 21 residues. The rearrangement links TRBV4-1 to TRBJ2-7, with 14 bases lining up with TRBD2. Input material: naive CD4+ T cells from blood. The sequence was obtained from a woman between 18 and 29 years old in good health. The CDR3 here is CASSQLYTSSRLAGGPVEQYF. CDR3 coding DNA: TGCGCCAGCAGCCAACTGTACACGAGCTCGAGACTAGCGGGAGGGCCGGTCGAGCAGTACTTC.